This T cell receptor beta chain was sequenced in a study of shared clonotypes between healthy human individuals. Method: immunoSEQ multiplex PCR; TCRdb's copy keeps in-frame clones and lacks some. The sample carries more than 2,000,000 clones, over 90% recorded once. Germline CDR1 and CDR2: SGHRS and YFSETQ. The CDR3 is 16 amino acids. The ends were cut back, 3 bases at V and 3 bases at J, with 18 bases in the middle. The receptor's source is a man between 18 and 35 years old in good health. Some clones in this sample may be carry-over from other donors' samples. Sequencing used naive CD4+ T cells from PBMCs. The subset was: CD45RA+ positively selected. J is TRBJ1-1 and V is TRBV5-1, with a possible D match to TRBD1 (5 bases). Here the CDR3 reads CASSSMRGGTDTEAFF. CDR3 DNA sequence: TGCGCCAGCAGCTCTATGAGGGGCGGGACGGACACTGAAGCTTTCTTT. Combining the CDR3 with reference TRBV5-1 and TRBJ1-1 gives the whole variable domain KAGVTQTPRYLIKTRGQQVTLSCSPISGHRSVSWYQQTPGQGLQFLFEYFSETQRNKGNFPGRFSGRQFSNSRSEMNVSTLELGDSALYLCASSSMRGGTDTEAFFGQGTRLTVV.